This T cell receptor beta chain was identified during a study of OX40 agonist ivuxolimab in advanced cancers. Data came from immunoSEQ multiplex PCR; TCRdb stores just in-frame clones and leaves some out. The table includes 40,000 or so clones, 75% to 90% detected once. This material consisted of CD4+ or CD8+ T cells sorted from blood, taken in a trial of the OX40 agonist ivuxolimab. The source is an adult with an advanced solid tumor such as melanoma, head and neck, liver or kidney cancer.

The CDR3 region is CASSRTGDTGELFF. CDR3 DNA sequence: TGTGCCAGCAGCCGTACAGGGGATACCGGGGAGCTGTTTTTT. This chain links TRBV2 with TRBJ2-2; the match to TRBD1 covers 7 bases. Losses at the gene ends were 6 bases for V and 5 bases for J; bases not matched to a gene: 6. Germline V lookup: CDR1 SNHLY, CDR2 FYNNEI. The CDR3 spans 14 residues.